Shown below are 31 T cell receptor beta chains from a single sample sequenced in a study of T cells after yellow fever vaccination. TCRdb called the 5' RACE reads again in MiXCR, with one record for every CDR3 protein. The sample yields about 510,000 distinct CDR3 sequences, about a fifth seen once. Sequences were derived from PBMCs, sampled about 21 days after the first yellow fever vaccination. These receptors all come from a man aged 18-30 years who received the YFV17D yellow fever vaccine.

This clonotype turned up a few times. The rearrangement uses TRBV29-1 and TRBJ2-7; no reliable D call. The CDR3 covers 11 residues. Between the trimmed V and J ends, which lost 4 bases and 4 bases, there was a span of 8 bases. Germline V CDR1 and CDR2: SQVTM, ANQGSEA. The CDR3 region is CSVGGQYEQYF. DNA of the CDR3: TGCAGCGTTGGAGGCCAATACGAGCAGTACTTC.

The V gene is TRBV9, the J gene TRBJ2-1, with 9 bases lining up with TRBD1. The CDR3 runs 18 residues. Germline trimming cut 6 bases from V and 0 bases from J; bases unmatched to any gene: 13. CDR1 and CDR2 from the germline V gene are SGDLS and YYNGEE. Written as DNA, the CDR3 is TGTGCCAGCACCGGAGGGACAGGGATAAGGAGCTCCTACAATGAGCAGTTCTTC. Translating it yields CASTGGTGIRSSYNEQFF.

The rearrangement links TRBV28 to TRBJ1-5; D is unresolved. The germline V and J ends were trimmed by 6 bases and 2 bases, with 11 bases remaining between them. CDR3 length: 14 amino acids. Germline values: CDR1 MDHEN, CDR2 SYDVKM. CDR3 amino acids: CASRPDRRNQPQHF. In nucleotides, the CDR3 is TGTGCCAGCAGACCGGACCGACGCAATCAGCCCCAGCATTTT.

The chain employs TRBV5-1 and TRBJ2-3, with a possible D match to TRBD2 (6 bases). V dropped 1 base and J dropped 2 bases, with 14 bases sitting between them. CDR1 and CDR2 (germline): SGHRS, YFSETQ. CDR3 size: 16 residues. The CDR3 DNA reads TGCGCCAGCAGCTTGTTCTCGCGGGGATCCACAGATACGCAGTATTTT. It yields the protein CASSLFSRGSTDTQYF.

The rearrangement uses TRBV18 and TRBJ2-6; D ambiguous. There are 15 residues in the CDR3. The germline V gene encodes CDR1 KGHSH and CDR2 LQKENI. V was cut by 5 bases and J by 0 bases, with 8 bases left in between. In DNA form, the CDR3 reads TGTGCCAGCTCATCCAAGATCTCTGGGGCCAACGTCCTGACTTTC. Translating gives CASSSKISGANVLTF.

The V call is TRBV7-2, the J call TRBJ1-1; TRBD1 matches 7 bases. V gave up 4 bases and J gave up 5 bases; unmatched junction bases: 7. Germline CDR1 is SGHTA and CDR2 is FQGNSA. CDR3 length: 14 residues. CDR3 amino acids: CASSYSTGSTEAFF. CDR3 coding DNA: TGTGCCAGCAGCTATTCGACAGGGAGTACTGAAGCTTTCTTT. Full variable domain (missing parts from reference TRBV7-2 and TRBJ1-1): GAGVSQSPSNKVTEKGKDVELRCDPISGHTALYWYRQSLGQGLEFLIYFQGNSAPDKSGLPSDRFSAERTGGSVSTLTIQRTQQEDSAVYLCASSYSTGSTEAFFGQGTRLTVV.

Only a few counts were recorded for this clonotype. This chain links TRBV5-1 with TRBJ2-1; 10 nucleotides align to TRBD1. The V and J ends lost 6 bases and 0 bases, in that order; junction bases with no gene match: 12. Germline V gene data show CDR1 as SGHRS and CDR2 as YFSETQ. The CDR3 length is 18 residues. The CDR3 DNA reads TGCGCCAGCACTCCGACAGGGGGCTCGATAAGCTCCTACAATGAGCAGTTCTTC. Residues: CASTPTGGSISSYNEQFF.

The rearrangement joins TRBV2 to TRBJ2-4; TRBD2 matches 13 bases. The CDR3 contains 13 residues. Germline CDR1 reads SNHLY; CDR2 reads FYNNEI. Trimming took 7 bases from V and 15 from J; bases not matched to a gene: 9. The CDR3 nucleotides are TGTGCCAGCAACGGACTAGCGGGGGCCGCGGGGTACTTC. Residues: CASNGLAGAAGYF.

This clonotype was observed a handful of times. The chain carries TRBV5-1 and TRBJ1-1; D remains ambiguous. Between the trimmed V and J ends, which lost 4 bases and 4 bases, there was a span of 14 bases. Germline V gene lookup returns CDR1 SGHRS and CDR2 YFSETQ. This CDR3 has 14 residues. CDR3 loop: CASSAEGLSTEAFF. CDR3 sequence (DNA): TGCGCCAGCAGCGCGGAGGGTTTGTCCACTGAAGCTTTCTTT.

In its sample, this clonotype was seen a few times. CDR3 loop: CAWSVGLVYNEQFF. The CDR3 DNA follows: TGTGCCTGGAGTGTCGGGCTAGTCTACAATGAGCAGTTCTTC. This chain joins TRBV30 and TRBJ2-1; D not resolved. The CDR3 consists of 14 residues. V gave up 0 bases and J gave up 3 bases, with 9 bases separating them. Germline CDR1 reads GTSNPN; CDR2 reads SVGIG (reference sequence).

This clonotype was seen a few times. The chain joins TRBV29-1 to TRBJ1-2; no reliable D call. The V end lost 4 bases, the J end lost 7 bases, and 7 bases lay between the germline ends. Germline CDR1 and CDR2: SQVTM and ANQGSEA. The CDR3 spans 10 residues. This chain's CDR3 is CSVGQAGYTF. CDR3 bases: TGCAGCGTTGGGCAGGCTGGCTACACCTTC. Full variable domain (remainder filled in from reference TRBV29-1 and TRBJ1-2): SAVISQKPSRDICQRGTSLTIQCQVDSQVTMMFWYRQQPGQSLTLIATANQGSEATYESGFVIDKFPISRPNLTFSTLTVSNMSPEDSSIYLCSVGQAGYTFGSGTRLTVV.

The chain uses TRBV7-9 and TRBJ2-5; 8 nucleotides agree with TRBD1. The length of the CDR3 is 17 residues. Unmatched junction bases numbered 12, after V lost 5 bases and J lost 1 base. The germline CDR1 and CDR2 sequences are SEHNR and FQNEAQ (reference sequence). The CDR3 loop reads CASSLHTGGNGQETQYF. CDR3 nucleotide sequence: TGTGCCAGCAGCCTTCATACAGGGGGGAATGGCCAAGAGACCCAGTACTTC. The full variable domain, with the rest looked up from reference TRBV7-9 and TRBJ2-5, is DTGVSQNPRHKITKRGQNVTFRCDPISEHNRLYWYRQTLGQGPEFLTYFQNEAQLEKSRLLSDRFSAERPKGSFSTLEIQRTEQGDSAMYLCASSLHTGGNGQETQYFGPGTRLLVL.

The table lists this clonotype with a few counts. The chain joins TRBV20-1 to TRBJ2-3; 11 bases are shared with TRBD1. The CDR3 is 13 amino acids. The V and J ends lost 7 bases and 8 bases, in that order; junction bases with no gene match: 8. From germline, CDR1 is DFQATT and CDR2 SNEGSKA (reference sequence). In DNA form, the CDR3 reads TGCAGTGTACTGGGACAGGGGGAATTTACGCAGTATTTT. The encoded protein is CSVLGQGEFTQYF.

V gene TRBV5-1 combines with J gene TRBJ2-1; 8 nucleotides agree with TRBD1. The V and J ends lost 3 bases and 1 base, in that order; junction bases with no gene match: 6. Germline V CDR1 and CDR2: SGHRS, YFSETQ. The CDR3 extends over 16 amino acids. As DNA, the CDR3 is TGCGCCAGCAGCTCCGGCGGGACAGGTTCCTACAATGAGCAGTTCTTC. Protein: CASSSGGTGSYNEQFF. The full variable domain, completed using reference TRBV5-1 and TRBJ2-1, is KAGVTQTPRYLIKTRGQQVTLSCSPISGHRSVSWYQQTPGQGLQFLFEYFSETQRNKGNFPGRFSGRQFSNSRSEMNVSTLELGDSALYLCASSSGGTGSYNEQFFGPGTRLTVL.

This clonotype was counted only a few times. The gene calls are TRBV20-1 and TRBJ2-3; tentative D call: TRBD2 (6 bases). The CDR3 sequence is 15 residues long. Germline V CDR1 and CDR2: DFQATT, SNEGSKA (reference sequence). The V end was cut by 3 bases, the J end by 1 base, with 14 bases between. This CDR3 reads CSASSRGGGTDTQYF. In nucleotides, the CDR3 is TGCAGTGCTAGTTCGCGGGGTGGCGGCACAGATACGCAGTATTTT.

This clonotype was seen only a few times. J is TRBJ2-3 and V is TRBV20-1; TRBD2 matches 9 bases. CDR1 and CDR2 (germline): DFQATT, SNEGSKA (reference sequence). The CDR3 has 14 residues. After removal of 5 bases from V and 0 bases from J, the junction contained 3 bases not matched to a gene. The CDR3 DNA is TGCAGTGCTGTGACTAGCGGAAGCACAGATACGCAGTATTTT. As protein: CSAVTSGSTDTQYF.

Many counts were recorded for this clonotype. The genes are TRBV9 and TRBJ2-2, with 7 bases identical to TRBD1. Trimming cost V 4 bases and J 4 bases; bases outside gene matches: 7. The CDR3 runs 15 residues. Germline V gene lookup returns CDR1 SGDLS and CDR2 YYNGEE. CDR3 bases: TGTGCCAGCAGCCTAGACAGGGTTAGCACCGGGGAGCTGTTTTTT. This translates into CASSLDRVSTGELFF.

The V gene is TRBV5-6, the J gene TRBJ2-2; D call uncertain. CDR1 is SGHDT, CDR2 YYEEEE, per germline. Trimming took off 0 bases at V and 1 base at J, with 10 bases between the two ends. The CDR3 is 16 residues long. The CDR3 nucleotides read TGTGCCAGCAGCTTGGATTCGACCGAGAACACCGGGGAGCTGTTTTTT. It yields the protein CASSLDSTENTGELFF.

This clonotype has a handful of counts. The chain couples TRBV11-2 to TRBJ1-1, with D unclear. From germline, CDR1 is SGHAT and CDR2 FQNNGV. With 6 bases removed from V and 1 base from J, the gap between germline ends came to 12 bases. The CDR3 loop spans 14 amino acids. The CDR3 coding sequence is TGTGCCAGCAGGTTCAGGCCTCCGAACACTGAAGCTTTCTTT. It encodes CASRFRPPNTEAFF.

This clonotype was found a few times. V and J are TRBV18 and TRBJ1-1, with 7 bases identical to TRBD1. The trim removed 4 bases at V and 3 bases at J, leaving 14 bases unmatched. This CDR3 is 17 amino acids long. The germline CDR1 and CDR2 sequences are KGHSH and LQKENI. CDR3 protein: CASSLGTGESSDTEAFF. DNA of the CDR3: TGTGCCAGCTCACTGGGAACAGGGGAGAGTAGCGACACTGAAGCTTTCTTT.

V and J are TRBV18 and TRBJ2-7; 12 bases map to TRBD2. V lost 5 bases and J lost 3; bases outside the gene matches: 5. The CDR3 contains 15 residues. The germline V gene has CDR1 KGHSH and CDR2 LQKENI. This CDR3 reads CASSSTSGGIYEQYV. The CDR3 DNA follows: TGTGCCAGCTCATCGACTAGCGGGGGAATCTACGAGCAGTACGTC.

This clonotype was picked up a small number of times. The gene calls are TRBV5-1 and TRBJ2-5; no clear D. The CDR3 loop spans 20 amino acids. V was pared by 3 bases and J by 0 bases, with 27 bases between. Germline V gives CDR1 SGHRS, CDR2 YFSETQ. This chain's CDR3 is CASSSVYKNWAGKYQETQYF. The CDR3 DNA is TGCGCCAGCAGCTCAGTTTACAAAAACTGGGCAGGCAAGTACCAAGAGACCCAGTACTTC.

As DNA, the CDR3 is TGTGCCAGCAGCTTAGCGGCCGAGACCCAGTACTTC. The encoded protein is CASSLAAETQYF. The gene calls are TRBV7-2 and TRBJ2-5; D remains unclear. The CDR3 has 12 amino acids. Trimming removed 0 bases at V and 5 bases at J, with 4 bases between. The germline CDR1 and CDR2 sequences are SGHTA and FQGNSA.

V gene TRBV6-2 or TRBV6-3 combines with J gene TRBJ2-2; 7 bases align to TRBD1. CDR1 and CDR2 from the germline V gene are MNHEY and SVGEGT. The CDR3 length is 15 residues. The V and J ends lost 5 bases and 5 bases, in that order; junction bases with no gene match: 8. The CDR3 nucleotides read TGTGCCAGCAGTCCGACAGGGCCGGTGACCGGGGAGCTGTTTTTT. This codes for CASSPTGPVTGELFF.

This clonotype was detected only a few times. The V call is TRBV20-1, the J call TRBJ2-3; unclear D gene. Germline V gene sequence: CDR1 DFQATT, CDR2 SNEGSKA (reference sequence). The ends were cut back, 3 bases at V and 0 bases at J, with 13 bases in the middle. This CDR3 region has 15 residues. The CDR3 nucleotides are TGCAGTGCTAGCAACTCCGCAAAGAGCACAGATACGCAGTATTTT. Its protein is CSASNSAKSTDTQYF.

The genes are TRBV5-1 and TRBJ1-3, with D hard to call. There are 14 residues in the CDR3. V lost 0 bases, J lost 4 bases, and 8 bases lay in between. Germline V lookup: CDR1 SGHRS, CDR2 YFSETQ. The CDR3 protein is CASSLESGGNTIYF. In nucleotides, the CDR3 is TGCGCCAGCAGCTTGGAATCCGGAGGAAACACCATATATTTT.

In its sample, this clonotype was seen a few times. This chain links TRBV24-1 with TRBJ2-1, with D perhaps assigned TRBD1 or TRBD2 (5 bases each). From germline, CDR1 is KGHDR and CDR2 SFDVKD. This CDR3 is 13 amino acids long. The germline V and J ends were trimmed by 0 bases and 8 bases, with 7 bases remaining between them. CDR3 residues: CATSDLGGHEQFF. The CDR3 coding sequence is TGTGCCACCAGTGATTTGGGGGGTCATGAGCAGTTCTTC.

The V call is TRBV24-1, the J call TRBJ1-4; D may be TRBD1 (5 bases). Trimming took 5 bases from V and 4 from J, leaving 13 bases between them. CDR3 size: 15 residues. Germline V gene sequence: CDR1 KGHDR, CDR2 SFDVKD. CDR3 coding DNA: TGTGCCACCAGTGGGTTTACAGGACATAATGAAAAACTGTTTTTT. It translates to CATSGFTGHNEKLFF.

This clonotype was detected only once. The chain links TRBV19 to TRBJ1-2; D is possibly TRBD1 (5 bases). This CDR3 comprises 16 residues. In germline, CDR1 is LNHDA, CDR2 SQIVND (reference sequence). Trimming removed 6 bases from V and 7 bases from J, with 24 bases in between. CDR3 coding DNA: TGTGCCAGTAGCAGAGGTCCCGGGACGTCGCATGGTGGCTACACCTTC. Its protein is CASSRGPGTSHGGYTF.

V is TRBV29-1 and J is TRBJ1-1; TRBD1 matches at 8 bases. V dropped 7 bases and J dropped 5; count of bases not matched to a gene: 9. CDR3 length: 13 residues. In germline, CDR1 is SQVTM, CDR2 ANQGSEA. CDR3 sequence reads: CSALDRVRTEAFF. CDR3 coding DNA: TGCAGCGCCCTGGACAGGGTAAGAACTGAAGCTTTCTTT.

This clonotype was observed a handful of times. The chain joins TRBV12-3 or TRBV12-4 to TRBJ1-2, with D hard to call. This CDR3 is 12 amino acids long. V was trimmed by 5 bases and J by 2 bases, leaving 6 bases between them. The CDR3 here is CASSLKNYGYTF. The CDR3 region has the DNA TGTGCCAGCAGTCTAAAGAACTATGGCTACACCTTC.